This paragraph covers one TCR beta chain sequence. Its target is unknown. This sample stems from a study of OX40 agonist ivuxolimab in advanced cancers. At the level of the study: Every patient in dose escalation had hepatocellular carcinoma, melanoma, renal cell or head and neck cancer.

Study observations and caveats: Doses of 0.1 to 3.0 mg/kg were accompanied by clonal expansion of CD4+ and CD8+ blood T cells by week 6.

Sampling of blood occurred at baseline, cycle 4 day 1, and cycle 7 day 1. Clones were read by immunoSEQ multiplex PCR, and TCRdb kept only the in-frame ones, dropping some. The sample has approximately 74,000 clones; about 85% are singletons. Specimen: CD4+ or CD8+ T cells sorted from blood, collected in a trial of the OX40 agonist ivuxolimab. The receptor was derived from an adult with an advanced solid tumor such as melanoma, head and neck, liver or kidney cancer.

The CDR3 loop is CASSVGWDSLTEAFF. The CDR3 nucleotides read TGTGCCAGCAGCGTAGGGTGGGACAGCTTAACTGAAGCTTTCTTT. This chain joins TRBV9 and TRBJ1-1; 7 bases are a match to TRBD1. Germline trimming cut 0 bases from V and 5 bases from J; bases unmatched to any gene: 7. Per germline, CDR1 SGDLS and CDR2 YYNGEE. The length of the CDR3 is 15 residues.